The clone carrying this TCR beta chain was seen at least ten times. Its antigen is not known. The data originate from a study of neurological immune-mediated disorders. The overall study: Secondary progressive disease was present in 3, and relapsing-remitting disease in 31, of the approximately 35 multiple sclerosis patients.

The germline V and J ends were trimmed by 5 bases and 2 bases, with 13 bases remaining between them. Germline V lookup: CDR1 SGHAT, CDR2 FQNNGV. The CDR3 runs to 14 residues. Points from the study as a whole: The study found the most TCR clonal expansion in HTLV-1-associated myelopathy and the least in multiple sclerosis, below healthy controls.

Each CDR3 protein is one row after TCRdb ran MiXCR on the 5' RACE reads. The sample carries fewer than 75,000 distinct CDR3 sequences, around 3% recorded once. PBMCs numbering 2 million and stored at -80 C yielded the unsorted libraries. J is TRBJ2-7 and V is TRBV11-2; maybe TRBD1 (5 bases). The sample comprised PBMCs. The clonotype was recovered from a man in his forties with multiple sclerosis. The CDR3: CASSPLTATYEQYF. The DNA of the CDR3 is TGTGCCAGCAGCCCCCTGACAGCAACCTACGAGCAGTACTTC.